This TCR beta chain was observed in a study of shared clonotypes between healthy human individuals. With 3 bases clipped from V and 3 bases from J, the junction kept 4 bases outside the gene matches. From germline, CDR1 is PRHDT and CDR2 FYEKMQ (reference sequence). This CDR3 has 15 residues. Findings and caveats of the study: Sequencing depth was expected to influence donor clonotype sharing. Estimated clonotype richness was generally higher in naive than memory subsets.

Once extracted for a subset, genomic DNA was divided evenly among several immunoSEQ plates. As originally analysed: Filtering differed because ImmunoSEQ produced junction-only sequences that carried no quality scores. Sequenced by immunoSEQ multiplex PCR; TCRdb stores in-frame clones only, minus some. For V, J and clone size, that table is used; D and trimming come from the DNA. The sample records around 2,000,000 clones, about 95% being singletons. It was CD45RO-negative cells, positively selected for CCR7, that made up naive CD8 cells, with terminally differentiated effector memory CD45RA+ cells excluded. Concerning this clone: Its antigen is not identified.

V and J are TRBV13 and TRBJ2-7, with TRBD1 matching 11 bases. Sequencing used naive CD8+ T cells sorted from blood. This TCR derives from a man aged 18 to 35 in good health. The CDR3 coding sequence is TGTGCCAGCAGCTTGGGACAGGGGGGTCTCTACGAGCAGTACTTC. It specifies CASSLGQGGLYEQYF.